This T cell receptor (beta chain) emerged from a study of cytotoxic CD8 clonotypes in ibrutinib-treated CLL. Study at large: The sample average was 255,043 productive templates and fewer than 95,000 productive rearrangements.

Per germline, CDR1 LNHDA and CDR2 SQIVND (reference sequence). The V gene end was trimmed by 7 bases and the J gene end by 2 bases; junction bases not matched to a gene: 5. The CDR3 sequence is 15 residues long. About this clone itself: The antigen is not known.

Assay used: immunoSEQ multiplex PCR; TCRdb lists only in-frame clones, some missing. Among roughly 13,000 clones listed, 52% were seen once. The study, taken as a whole, reports: Clonality rose at ibrutinib response and fell back toward baseline at progression.

The chain carries TRBV19 and TRBJ1-6; 7 bases align to TRBD1. The sample consisted of PBMCs, taken at an approximately 26-month disease-progression time point, from a patient treated with ibrutinib. The receptor was derived from a human donor with chronic lymphocytic leukemia. CDR3 protein: CASKQGRAYNSPLHF. CDR3 sequence (DNA): TGTGCCAGTAAACAGGGGCGTGCCTATAATTCACCCCTCCACTTT.